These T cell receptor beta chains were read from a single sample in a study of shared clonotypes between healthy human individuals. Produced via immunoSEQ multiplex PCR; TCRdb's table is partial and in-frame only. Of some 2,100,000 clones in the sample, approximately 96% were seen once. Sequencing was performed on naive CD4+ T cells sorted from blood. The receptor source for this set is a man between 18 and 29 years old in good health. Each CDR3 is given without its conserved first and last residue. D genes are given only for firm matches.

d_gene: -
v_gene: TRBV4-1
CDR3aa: ASSRSGGTGAGQPQH

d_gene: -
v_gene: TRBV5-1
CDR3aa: ASSLGYADTQY

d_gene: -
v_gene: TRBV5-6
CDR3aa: ASSRLRTDEQY

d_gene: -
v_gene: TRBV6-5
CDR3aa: ASSDGAGYPDTQY

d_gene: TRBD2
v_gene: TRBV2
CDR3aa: ASQQPPRWYGGNASSGPYEQY

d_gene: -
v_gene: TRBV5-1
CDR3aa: ASSTVAGTDTQY

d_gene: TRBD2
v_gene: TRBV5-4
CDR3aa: ASSREGRDGELF

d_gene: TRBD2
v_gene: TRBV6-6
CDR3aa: ASSHLAGASYNEQF

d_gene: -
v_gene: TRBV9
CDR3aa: ASSVDFRDTQY

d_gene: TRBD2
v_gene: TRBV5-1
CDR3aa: ASSSSRLAGGNEQF

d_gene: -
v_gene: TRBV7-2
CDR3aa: ASSWDGLSNQPQH

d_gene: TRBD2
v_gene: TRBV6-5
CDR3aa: ASSRSGRDNEQF

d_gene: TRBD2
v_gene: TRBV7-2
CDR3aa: ASSTRLAGGYEQY

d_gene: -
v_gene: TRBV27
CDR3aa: ASKYESSYNSPLH

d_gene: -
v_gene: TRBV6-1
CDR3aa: ASSEGVLGSPGYT

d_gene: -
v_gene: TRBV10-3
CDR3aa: AISDHSGQETQY

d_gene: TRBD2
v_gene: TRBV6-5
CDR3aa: ASTRGGRTDTQY

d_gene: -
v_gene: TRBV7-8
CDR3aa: ASSFGGGTEAF

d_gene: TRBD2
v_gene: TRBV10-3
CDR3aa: AIALAGGVDTQY

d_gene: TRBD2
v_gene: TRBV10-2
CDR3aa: ASSERAGGTDTQY

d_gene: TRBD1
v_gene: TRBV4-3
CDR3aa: ASSQDAVGGIRYIQY

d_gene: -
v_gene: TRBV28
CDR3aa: ASTSGGLEGQETQY

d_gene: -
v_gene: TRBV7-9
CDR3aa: ASSRSLAQETQY

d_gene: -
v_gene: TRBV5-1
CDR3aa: ASSAREIGSYNEQF

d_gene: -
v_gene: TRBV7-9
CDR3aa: ASTPRGVGTGNTIY

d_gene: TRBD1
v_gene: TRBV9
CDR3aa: ASSFQGAGTGELF

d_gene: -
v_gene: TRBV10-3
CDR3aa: AIGGTKPFEKLF

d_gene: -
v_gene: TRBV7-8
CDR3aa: ASSFRLVTGELF

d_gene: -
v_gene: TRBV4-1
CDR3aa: ASSRWGGTNEQY

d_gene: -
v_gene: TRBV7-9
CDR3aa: ASSRLPATNEKLF

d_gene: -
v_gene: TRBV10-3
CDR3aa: AISPVWDSYNEQF

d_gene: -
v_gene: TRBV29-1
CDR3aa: SVEHPDTQY

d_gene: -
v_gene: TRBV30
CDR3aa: AWSVKNEQF

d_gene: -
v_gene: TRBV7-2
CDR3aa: ASSLEPTQGGYT

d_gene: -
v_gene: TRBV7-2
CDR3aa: ASSLGGGGSPLH

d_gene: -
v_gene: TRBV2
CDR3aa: ASLSQGNEKLF